The 31 T cell receptor beta chains below all came from one sample that was sequenced in a study of cytomegalovirus exposure and HLA in healthy donors. Primers included in the PCR were 60 Vbeta and 13 Jbeta primers. The data were produced by immunoSEQ multiplex PCR, yet TCRdb's version contains in-frame clones alone and is incomplete. The table records around 190,000 clones, roughly 88% of them present only once. Material for sequencing was PBMCs. The receptors stem from a girl aged 2 to 10 in good health and CMV-seropositive.

This chain uses TRBV28 with TRBJ1-5, with D tentatively TRBD1 (5 bases). V was shortened by 6 bases and J by 8 bases, with 14 bases between the two germline ends. This CDR3 comprises 13 residues. Per germline, CDR1 MDHEN and CDR2 SYDVKM. DNA for the CDR3: TGTGCCAGCAGCCTCAGCGGGGGTGAGCCCCAGCATTTT. This encodes CASSLSGGEPQHF.

This clone appeared a single time. This sequence joins TRBV2 and TRBJ2-7, with 11 bases lining up with TRBD1. The CDR3 sequence is 14 residues long. Germline CDR1 is SNHLY and CDR2 is FYNNEI. After removal of 10 bases from V and 4 bases from J, the junction contained 9 bases not matched to a gene. The CDR3 reads CANQGTGGRYEQYF. The CDR3 DNA sequence: TGTGCCAATCAGGGGACAGGGGGGCGATACGAGCAGTACTTC.

DNA of the CDR3: TGTGCCACCAGCAGATTTCCCGGGACTAGCGGCACCCGCACAGATACGCAGTATTTT. It codes for CATSRFPGTSGTRTDTQYF. The chain is built from TRBV15 and TRBJ2-3; TRBD2 agrees at 11 bases. The J segment lost 1 base and the V segment lost 2 bases, leaving 11 bases of the junction unmatched. The CDR3 totals 19 residues. The V gene's germline CDR1 is LNHNV and CDR2 YYDKDF (reference sequence).

With regard to this clone: One junction end does not reproduce the germline sequence, and a read error may be involved. V gene TRBV6-5 combines with J gene TRBJ2-1, with TRBD1 matching over 9 bases. CDR3 size: 13 residues. Per germline, CDR1 MNHEY and CDR2 SVGAGI. CDR3 residues: CASSSRQGGLLIF. In DNA form, the CDR3 reads TGTGCCAGCAGTTCCAGACAGGGGGGCCTCCTTATCTTC.

J is TRBJ1-6 and V is TRBV25-1; D is perhaps TRBD1 (6 bases). Germline-derived CDR1 and CDR2 are MGHDK and SYGVNS. The CDR3 length is 14 residues. Trimming pared 2 bases from V and 8 bases from J, leaving 10 bases between. The CDR3 is CASSEGSGDSPLHF. The CDR3 DNA follows: TGTGCCAGCAGTGAAGGGTCAGGGGATTCACCCCTCCACTTT.

The chain joins TRBV6-6 to TRBJ2-5; D might be TRBD2 (7 bases). Looked up from germline, CDR1 is MNHNY and CDR2 is SVGAGI (reference sequence). V lost 5 bases to trimming and J lost 5 bases, with 21 bases between them. This CDR3 has 16 residues. CDR3 sequence: CASSPKGGEKWETQYF. CDR3 nucleotide sequence: TGTGCCAGCAGTCCTAAGGGGGGGGAGAAGTGGGAGACCCAGTACTTC.

This clone was counted a single time. The rearrangement joins TRBV5-4 to TRBJ2-5; 9 bases are a match to TRBD2. V lost 4 bases and J lost 5; bases outside the gene matches: 6. This CDR3 region has 14 residues. Germline loops: CDR1 SGHNT, CDR2 YYREEE (reference sequence). The CDR3: CASSPGTSRETQYF. In DNA, the CDR3 is TGTGCCAGCAGCCCCGGGACTAGCAGGGAGACCCAGTACTTC.

This sequence joins TRBV5-1 and TRBJ2-5; 7 bases map to TRBD1. V dropped 5 bases and J dropped 1; count of bases not matched to a gene: 2. There are 13 residues in the CDR3. The germline CDR1 and CDR2 sequences are SGHRS and YFSETQ. The CDR3 sequence is CASRQGPQETQYF. The CDR3 DNA follows: TGCGCCAGCAGACAGGGGCCCCAAGAGACCCAGTACTTC.

The V and J genes are TRBV5-1 and TRBJ2-3; D is unclear. This CDR3 has 12 residues. The germline V gene has CDR1 SGHRS and CDR2 YFSETQ. Trimming stripped 2 bases from V and 2 bases from J, with 3 bases between. The CDR3 reads CASSFITDTQYF. CDR3 DNA: TGCGCCAGCAGCTTCATCACAGATACGCAGTATTTT.

The gene calls are TRBV19 and TRBJ1-6; the D gene is possibly TRBD1 (6 bases). Germline V gene lookup returns CDR1 LNHDA and CDR2 SQIVND (reference sequence). Trimming took 5 bases from V and 9 from J, leaving 20 bases between them. This CDR3 comprises 16 residues. Here the CDR3 DNA reads TGTGCCAGTAGTCCGCGGACAGCCTCGACGGGTTCACCCCTCCACTTT. Protein sequence: CASSPRTASTGSPLHF.

The chain joins TRBV2 to TRBJ1-1; perhaps TRBD1 as D (5 bases). This CDR3 region has 14 residues. CDR1 is SNHLY, CDR2 FYNNEI, per germline. V was shortened by 4 bases and J by 2 bases, with 11 bases between the two germline ends. The CDR3: CASSGSGVNTEAFF. In DNA, the CDR3 is TGTGCCAGCAGTGGGTCGGGGGTTAACACTGAAGCTTTCTTT.

The rearrangement uses TRBV19 and TRBJ1-2, with D possibly being TRBD1 (5 bases). The CDR3 is made up of 16 amino acids. Trimming removed 3 bases at V and 7 bases at J, with 21 bases between. From germline, CDR1 is LNHDA and CDR2 SQIVND (reference sequence). CDR3 coding DNA: TGTGCCAGTAGTATTGGATTGTGGGGCCCGAAGGGTGGCTACACCTTC. The encoded protein is CASSIGLWGPKGGYTF. Combining the CDR3 with reference TRBV19 and TRBJ1-2 gives the whole variable domain DGGITQSPKYLFRKEGQNVTLSCEQNLNHDAMYWYRQDPGQGLRLIYYSQIVNDFQKGDIAEGYSVSREKKESFPLTVTSAQKNPTAFYLCASSIGLWGPKGGYTFGSGTRLTVV.

This chain connects TRBV6-1 to TRBJ2-7; TRBD2 matches 8 bases. J lost 1 base, V lost 6 bases, and 8 bases had no gene match. The CDR3 sequence is 15 residues long. The germline V gene has CDR1 MNHNS and CDR2 SASEGT. The CDR3 region has the DNA TGTGCCAGCAGGGGATTACTAGCGGCTTCCTACGAGCAGTACTTC. Its translation is CASRGLLAASYEQYF.

The chain employs TRBV20-1 and TRBJ1-1; D is unresolved. CDR1 and CDR2 (germline): DFQATT, SNEGSKA (reference sequence). The V and J ends lost 1 base and 8 bases respectively, with 8 bases between them. The CDR3 sequence is 11 residues long. DNA for the CDR3: TGCAGTGCTAGAGGGGAGCGGGAAGCTTTCTTT. This translates into CSARGEREAFF.

This sequence joins TRBV7-3 and TRBJ2-1; 11 bases are a match to TRBD2. V shed 2 bases and J 8 bases; nucleotides not matched to a gene: 2. The germline V gene has CDR1 SGHTA and CDR2 FQGTGA. This CDR3 has 14 amino acids. The CDR3: CASSLQLAGDEQFF. For the CDR3, the DNA is TGTGCCAGCAGCTTACAACTAGCGGGAGATGAGCAGTTCTTC.

The rearrangement joins TRBV6-1 to TRBJ1-2, with D maybe TRBD1 (5 bases). The germline V gene has CDR1 MNHNS and CDR2 SASEGT. V was cut by 2 bases and J by 1 base, with 11 bases left in between. The CDR3 loop spans 15 amino acids. CDR3 loop: CASSERGRVNYGYTF. CDR3 nucleotide sequence: TGTGCCAGCAGTGAAAGGGGCAGGGTTAACTATGGCTACACCTTC.

The J gene is TRBJ1-4, the V gene TRBV5-8, with D perhaps matching TRBD1 (6 bases). The V end was cut by 6 bases, the J end by 7 bases, with 19 bases between. CDR3 length: 15 amino acids. Germline V gene lookup returns CDR1 SGHTS and CDR2 YDEGEE. CDR3 DNA: TGTGCCAGCATAAGGTTGGGGGGGCCAAGTGAAAAACTGTTTTTT. Translated: CASIRLGGPSEKLFF.

V gene TRBV28 combines with J gene TRBJ2-7, with 7 bases that match TRBD2. Germline CDR1 is MDHEN and CDR2 is SYDVKM. J gave up 0 bases and V 7 bases, and 9 bases lay outside the gene matches. The CDR3 is 15 residues long. This CDR3 is CASNPLAESSYEQYF. For the CDR3, the DNA is TGTGCCAGCAACCCTCTAGCGGAGAGCTCCTACGAGCAGTACTTC.

This clone was detected a few times. The chain carries TRBV5-1 and TRBJ1-1; TRBD1 matches at 7 bases. Trimming removed 3 bases from V and 4 bases from J; junction bases left unmatched: 6. Germline assignment: CDR1 SGHRS and CDR2 YFSETQ. The CDR3 is made up of 14 amino acids. DNA of the CDR3: TGCGCCAGCAGCTGGGGACAGCCTCCCACTGAAGCTTTCTTT. This gives the protein CASSWGQPPTEAFF.

CDR3 nucleotide sequence: TGTGCCAGCAGCGTAGGAGACGGGAGCTCTGGAAACACCATATATTTT. Its translation: CASSVGDGSSGNTIYF. The J gene is TRBJ1-3, the V gene TRBV9; D is ambiguous. Trimming took 0 bases from V and 0 from J, leaving 10 bases between them. Germline V lookup: CDR1 SGDLS, CDR2 YYNGEE. The CDR3 is made up of 16 amino acids. The full variable domain, completed using reference TRBV9 and TRBJ1-3, is DSGVTQTPKHLITATGQRVTLRCSPRSGDLSVYWYQQSLDQGLQFLIQYYNGEERAKGNILERFSAQQFPDLHSELNLSSLELGDSALYFCASSVGDGSSGNTIYFGEGSWLTVV.

This chain links TRBV9 with TRBJ2-5, with TRBD2 identical over 9 bases. V shed 2 bases, J shed 5 bases, and the junction held 7 bases outside the gene matches. The CDR3 has 15 residues. The germline V gene has CDR1 SGDLS and CDR2 YYNGEE. The CDR3 DNA follows: TGTGCCAGCAGCGTGAGGCGGGGGGGAGGGGAGACCCAGTACTTC. It translates to CASSVRRGGGETQYF.

V gene TRBV4-1 combines with J gene TRBJ2-3; possibly TRBD2 for D (6 bases). V lost 2 bases, J lost 6 bases, and 15 bases lay in between. CDR3 size: 15 residues. The germline V gene has CDR1 MGHRA and CDR2 YSYEKL. The CDR3 reads CASSQSRGTSDTQYF. Here the CDR3 DNA reads TGCGCCAGCAGCCAATCTCGGGGGACGAGCGATACGCAGTATTTT.

The V call is TRBV7-9, the J call TRBJ2-2, with D possibly TRBD2 on 5 matching bases. The CDR3 covers 15 residues. Germline V gene data show CDR1 as SEHNR and CDR2 as FQNEAQ (reference sequence). V was pared by 8 bases and J by 4 bases, with 17 bases between. CDR3 loop: CASQRSGESTGELFF. CDR3 DNA: TGTGCCAGCCAGCGGAGTGGGGAGAGCACCGGGGAGCTGTTTTTT.

This rearrangement joins TRBV7-3 to TRBJ2-3, with 9 positions matching TRBD1. CDR3 length: 18 amino acids. J was trimmed by 4 bases and V by 5 bases; bases with no gene match: 16. Germline V lookup: CDR1 SGHTA, CDR2 FQGTGA. As DNA, the CDR3 is TGTGCCAGCAGCCCCACCCCCTCGACAGGGGGTTATGCAGATACGCAGTATTTT. Translating gives CASSPTPSTGGYADTQYF.

The chain has TRBV5-1 and TRBJ2-1; 10 bases agree with TRBD2. The CDR3 runs 15 residues. Germline assignment: CDR1 SGHRS and CDR2 YFSETQ. Trimming took 3 bases from V and 5 from J; bases not matched to a gene: 5. CDR3 protein: CASSSLAGAHNEQFF. CDR3 nucleotides: TGCGCCAGCAGCTCGCTAGCGGGAGCCCACAATGAGCAGTTCTTC.

The CDR3 loop is CAWSRFRGSDTEAFF. CDR3 nucleotides: TGTGCCTGGAGTCGGTTTAGGGGGTCGGACACTGAAGCTTTCTTT. The chain has TRBV30 and TRBJ1-1; D is possibly TRBD1 (6 bases). Deletions cut 2 bases from V and 3 bases from J, with 16 bases between. The CDR3 totals 15 residues. From germline, CDR1 is GTSNPN and CDR2 SVGIG (reference sequence).

The rearrangement uses TRBV11-3 and TRBJ2-7, with 12 bases aligning to TRBD2. The CDR3 contains 17 residues. Germline lookup yields CDR1 SGHNT and CDR2 YENEEA. J was trimmed by 2 bases and V by 1 base; bases with no gene match: 6. CDR3 in DNA: TGTGCCAGCAGCTTAGCGTCTAGCGGGAGGGGAACCTACGAGCAGTACTTC. Amino acids: CASSLASSGRGTYEQYF.

This rearrangement joins TRBV4-1 to TRBJ2-1, with 7 bases identical to TRBD2. Germline-derived CDR1 and CDR2 are MGHRA and YSYEKL. CDR3 size: 16 residues. V dropped 4 bases and J dropped 3; count of bases not matched to a gene: 9. The CDR3, as DNA: TGCGCCAGCAGCCGTCGCGGGACTAACCTCTACAATGAGCAGTTCTTC. Encoded protein: CASSRRGTNLYNEQFF.

The CDR3, as DNA: TGTGCCAGCAGCCGACACTACGAGCAGTACTTC. Translation gives CASSRHYEQYF. J is TRBJ2-7 and V is TRBV28; D is unclear. Per germline, CDR1 MDHEN and CDR2 SYDVKM. CDR3 length: 11 residues. Trimming took off 6 bases at V and 3 bases at J, with 6 bases between the two ends.

The chain links TRBV4-1 to TRBJ1-5, with 10 bases matching TRBD1. The CDR3 extends over 16 amino acids. Germline assignment: CDR1 MGHRA and CDR2 YSYEKL. V was pared by 3 bases and J by 8 bases, with 10 bases of the junction left unmatched. DNA of the CDR3: TGCGCCAGCAGCCAGTCGGACAGGGGGGACTTGGAGCCCCAGCATTTT. Translating it yields CASSQSDRGDLEPQHF.

This clone was detected only a few times. J is TRBJ1-5 and V is TRBV7-2, with a tentative D call TRBD1 (5 bases). The CDR3 is 16 residues long. Germline V lookup: CDR1 SGHTA, CDR2 FQGNSA. V was shortened by 3 bases and J by 4 bases, with 16 bases between the two germline ends. For the CDR3, the DNA is TGTGCCAGCAGCTTCTACGGAGGGGCAGGGAATCAGCCCCAGCATTTT. It is translated as CASSFYGGAGNQPQHF. The variable domain in full, with the rest retrieved from reference TRBV7-2 and TRBJ1-5, is GAGVSQSPSNKVTEKGKDVELRCDPISGHTALYWYRQSLGQGLEFLIYFQGNSAPDKSGLPSDRFSAERTGGSVSTLTIQRTQQEDSAVYLCASSFYGGAGNQPQHFGDGTRLSIL.